Described below is a single T cell receptor beta chain sequence and its context. The antigen is unknown. These data come from a study of Graves' ophthalmopathy and Graves' hyperthyroidism. The study, taken as a whole, reports: A model built from 13 signatures distinguished ophthalmopathy from stable hyperthyroidism with roughly 90% sensitivity and 81.08% specificity. Sensitivity of roughly 64% and specificity of 72% to 85% were achieved by the model that predicted ophthalmopathy progression. Appearing in blood as well were most expanded thyroid clonotypes above 0.001 frequency.

From germline, CDR1 is SGHVS and CDR2 FQNEAQ. V shed 5 bases and J shed 0 bases, with 17 bases lying between them. There are 16 residues in the CDR3. Patients were left out if they had other autoimmune diseases, uncontrolled infections, pregnancy or lactation. Amplification of the TCR beta CDR3 regions used RNA transcripts (as template). RT-PCR with HTBI primers came first, then second-round multiplex PCR. MiXCR was run by TCRdb on the multiplex PCR reads, yielding one entry per CDR3 protein. The sample lists about 700,000 distinct CDR3 sequences, around 40% occurring once. This chain connects TRBV7-8 to TRBJ2-7; the D is unclear. This TCR came from an adult man with Graves' ophthalmopathy. Sequencing was carried out using peripheral blood. The CDR3 region has the DNA TGTGCCAGCAGCCCGGACGGACGGCCAGTCTCCTACGAGCAGTACTTC. Translated, it gives CASSPDGRPVSYEQYF.